Given below is one T cell receptor beta chain in context. This clone was observed a handful of times. Its antigen remains unidentified. No per-base quality is available; no much larger clone lies one base away. Separate from the approximately 700-subject first cohort, the validation cohort of about 110 subjects was the group to which the donors belonged. V lost 3 bases and J lost 0 bases; the stretch between them is 15 bases long. From its cysteine to its phenylalanine, the CDR3 spans 16 amino acids. Just CDR3 DNA is preserved here, 48 bases in frame from base 1. The germline V gene sets CDR1 to SGHRS and CDR2 to YFSETQ. The data were taken from a study of cytomegalovirus exposure and HLA in healthy donors (TCRdb year 2017). Background for the entire study: According to a later analysis, the 120 validation repertoires were produced on the same platform as the 600 to 850 repertoires of the first cohort. The study was designed to test whether signatures of past pathogen exposure could be identified by cataloging public T cell receptors. A separate validation cohort of approximately 120 different subjects was used in addition to the 666-subject first cohort. The study combined high-throughput TCR immunosequencing, statistical association of individual TCRs with disease status, and machine learning to predict cytomegalovirus infection status. Paper-wide results and their limitations: The validation cohort had no HLA typing available for a later analysis, so co-occurrence within that cohort was assessed over all 120 or so repertoires. A later analysis found that TCRs clustered in the first cohort also tended to co-occur in the approximately 120 validation repertoires, with 94% of cluster scores above 0. A few of the identified cytomegalovirus-associated TCR beta chains were confirmed in vitro to be specific for cytomegalovirus antigens. The authors suggested that the approach could potentially be extended to other disease states and immunological phenotypes. The study gave a list of about 160 TCR beta chains associated with cytomegalovirus. Cytomegalovirus status was reported to be diagnosed by the classifier with high specificity and sensitivity in both the original and validation cohorts. Across donors, most TCR sequences were observed very rarely, whereas some public TCRs were present in many individuals.

The library was obtained by the immunoSEQ multiplex PCR assay. The source study handled its data this way. A statistical classification framework was developed to diagnose cytomegalovirus status using the catalog of TCR beta chain sequences. TCRdb holds this immuneACCESS table with in-frame rearrangements only. Some clones are missing; in checked studies, unresolved V genes explain under half, and the rest has no known cause. V, J and clone size are those of that table, while D and trimming were read from the DNA. For this sample there are roughly 150,000 clones; roughly nine tenths appear just once. The top ten clonotypes cover 4.5% to 7% of the sample.

The specimen sequenced was PBMCs. The clonotype originates from a woman aged 25 to 39 in good health and CMV-seronegative. The chain joins TRBV5-1 to TRBJ2-5; the D assignment is uncertain and may be TRBD1 or TRBD2, with 5 bases supporting each. The encoded CDR3 is CASSSGTKKYQETQYF. The nucleotide sequence is given as TGCGCCAGCAGCTCCGGGACCAAAAAGTACCAAGAGACCCAGTACTTC.